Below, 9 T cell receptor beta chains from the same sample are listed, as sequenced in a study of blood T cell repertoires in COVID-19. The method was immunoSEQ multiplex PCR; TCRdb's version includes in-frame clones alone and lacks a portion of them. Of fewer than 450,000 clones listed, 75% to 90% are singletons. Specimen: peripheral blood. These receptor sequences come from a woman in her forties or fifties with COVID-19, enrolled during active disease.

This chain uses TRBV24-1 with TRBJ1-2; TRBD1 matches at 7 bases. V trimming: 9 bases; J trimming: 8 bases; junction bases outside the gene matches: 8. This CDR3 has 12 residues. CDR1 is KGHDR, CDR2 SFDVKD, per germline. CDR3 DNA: TGTGCCACCCAATCTTACAGGGGAGGCTACACCTTC. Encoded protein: CATQSYRGGYTF.

CDR3: CAWTGQGYEQYF. CDR3 DNA: TGTGCCTGGACGGGACAGGGCTACGAGCAGTACTTC. The chain couples TRBV30 to TRBJ2-7; 9 bases fit TRBD1. There are 12 residues in the CDR3. The ends lost 4 bases at V and 3 bases at J; junction bases unmatched: 1. Germline V gene data show CDR1 as GTSNPN and CDR2 as SVGIG (reference sequence).

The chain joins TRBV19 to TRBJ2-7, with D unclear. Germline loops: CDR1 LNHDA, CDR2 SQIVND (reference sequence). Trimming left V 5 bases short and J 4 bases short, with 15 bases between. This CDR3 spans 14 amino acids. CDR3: CASSELGYLYEQYF. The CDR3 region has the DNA TGTGCCAGTAGTGAGTTGGGCTACCTTTACGAGCAGTACTTC. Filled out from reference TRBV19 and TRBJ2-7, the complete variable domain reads DGGITQSPKYLFRKEGQNVTLSCEQNLNHDAMYWYRQDPGQGLRLIYYSQIVNDFQKGDIAEGYSVSREKKESFPLTVTSAQKNPTAFYLCASSELGYLYEQYFGPGTRLTVT.

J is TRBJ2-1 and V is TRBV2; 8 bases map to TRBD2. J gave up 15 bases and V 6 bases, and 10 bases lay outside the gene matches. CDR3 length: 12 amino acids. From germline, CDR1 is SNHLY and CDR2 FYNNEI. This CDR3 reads CASREGTRTAFF. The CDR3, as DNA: TGTGCCAGCAGGGAGGGGACTAGGACTGCGTTCTTC. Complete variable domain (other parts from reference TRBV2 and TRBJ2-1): EPEVTQTPSHQVTQMGQEVILRCVPISNHLYFYWYRQILGQKVEFLVSFYNNEISEKSEIFDDQFSVERPDGSNFTLKIRSTKLEDSAMYFCASREGTRTAFFGPGTRLTVL.

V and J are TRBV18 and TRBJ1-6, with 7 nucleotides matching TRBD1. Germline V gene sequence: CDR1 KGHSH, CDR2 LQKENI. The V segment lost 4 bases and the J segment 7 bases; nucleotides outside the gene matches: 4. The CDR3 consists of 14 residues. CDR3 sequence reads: CASSLDRVNSPLHF. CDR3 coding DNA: TGTGCCAGCTCACTCGACAGGGTGAATTCACCCCTCCACTTT.

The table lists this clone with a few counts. Here the CDR3 DNA reads TGCGCCAGCAGCTTGGGAGAGATCTCTGGAAACACCATATATTTT. Its protein product is CASSLGEISGNTIYF. The chain joins TRBV5-1 to TRBJ1-3, with D hard to call. V was trimmed by 0 bases and J by 0 bases, leaving 7 bases between them. Looked up from germline, CDR1 is SGHRS and CDR2 is YFSETQ. This CDR3 is 15 amino acids long.

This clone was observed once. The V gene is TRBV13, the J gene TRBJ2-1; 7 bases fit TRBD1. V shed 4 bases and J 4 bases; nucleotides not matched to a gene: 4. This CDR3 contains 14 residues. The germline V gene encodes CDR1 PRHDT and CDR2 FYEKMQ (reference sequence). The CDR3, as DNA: TGTGCCAGCAGCTGGGGGACAGAATACAATGAGCAGTTCTTC. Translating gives CASSWGTEYNEQFF.

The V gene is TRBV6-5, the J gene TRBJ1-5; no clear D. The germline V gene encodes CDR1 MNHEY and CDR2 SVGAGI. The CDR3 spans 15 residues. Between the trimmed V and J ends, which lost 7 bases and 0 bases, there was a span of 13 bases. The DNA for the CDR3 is TGTGCCAGCACCCCCGTTAGTAATAGCAATCAGCCCCAGCATTTT. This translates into CASTPVSNSNQPQHF.

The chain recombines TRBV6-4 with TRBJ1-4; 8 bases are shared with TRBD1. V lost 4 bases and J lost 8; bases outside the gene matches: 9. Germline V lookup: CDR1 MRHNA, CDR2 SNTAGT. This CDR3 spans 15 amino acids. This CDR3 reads CASSATQGAREKLFF. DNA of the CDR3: TGTGCCAGCAGTGCGACCCAGGGGGCGCGGGAAAAACTGTTTTTT.